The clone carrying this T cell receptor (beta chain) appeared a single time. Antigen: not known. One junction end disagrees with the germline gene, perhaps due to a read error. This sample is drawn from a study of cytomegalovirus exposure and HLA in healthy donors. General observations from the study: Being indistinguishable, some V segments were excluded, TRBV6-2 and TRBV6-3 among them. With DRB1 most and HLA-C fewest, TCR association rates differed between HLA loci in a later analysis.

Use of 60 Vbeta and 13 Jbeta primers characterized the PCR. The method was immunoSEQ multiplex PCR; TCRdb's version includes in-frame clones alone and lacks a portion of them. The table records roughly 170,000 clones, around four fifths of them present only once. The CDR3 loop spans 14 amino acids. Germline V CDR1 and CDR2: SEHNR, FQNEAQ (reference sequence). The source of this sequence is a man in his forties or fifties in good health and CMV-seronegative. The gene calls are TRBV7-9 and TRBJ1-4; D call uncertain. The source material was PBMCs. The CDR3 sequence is CSSSLGGSSEKLFF. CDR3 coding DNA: TGTTCCAGCAGCTTAGGTGGGAGTAGTGAAAAACTGTTTTTT.